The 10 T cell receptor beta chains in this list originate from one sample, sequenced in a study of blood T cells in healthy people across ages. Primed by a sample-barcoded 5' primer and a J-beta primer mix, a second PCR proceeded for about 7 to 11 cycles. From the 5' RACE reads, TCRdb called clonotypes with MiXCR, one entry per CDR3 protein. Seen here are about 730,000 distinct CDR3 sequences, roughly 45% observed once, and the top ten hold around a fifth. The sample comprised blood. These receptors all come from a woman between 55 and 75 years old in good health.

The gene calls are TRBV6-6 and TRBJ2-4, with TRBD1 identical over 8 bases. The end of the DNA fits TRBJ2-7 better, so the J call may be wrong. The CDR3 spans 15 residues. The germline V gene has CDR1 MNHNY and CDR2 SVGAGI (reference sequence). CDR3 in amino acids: CASSYPGQGVGEQYF. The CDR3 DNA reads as TGTGCCAGCAGTTACCCCGGACAGGGAGTCGGCGAGCAGTACTTC.

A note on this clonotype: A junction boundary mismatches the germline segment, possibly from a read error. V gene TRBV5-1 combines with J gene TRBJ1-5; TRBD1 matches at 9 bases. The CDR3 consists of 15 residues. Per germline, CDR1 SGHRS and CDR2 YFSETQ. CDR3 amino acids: CASSLQGAGNQPRHF. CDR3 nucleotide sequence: TGCGCCAGCAGCTTACAGGGGGCCGGCAATCAGCCCCGGCATTTT.

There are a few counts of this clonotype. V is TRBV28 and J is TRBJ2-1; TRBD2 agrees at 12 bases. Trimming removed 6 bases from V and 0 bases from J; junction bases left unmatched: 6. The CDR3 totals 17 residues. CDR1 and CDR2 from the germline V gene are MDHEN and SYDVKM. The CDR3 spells CASSRRLAGASYNEQFF. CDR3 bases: TGTGCCAGCAGCCGACGACTAGCGGGAGCCTCCTACAATGAGCAGTTCTTC.

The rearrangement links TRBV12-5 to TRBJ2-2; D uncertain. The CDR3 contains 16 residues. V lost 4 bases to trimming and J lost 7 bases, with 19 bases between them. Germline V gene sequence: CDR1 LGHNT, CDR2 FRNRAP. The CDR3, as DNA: TGTGCTAGTGGTTCCTCGACCCTCCGGCCTTACGGGGAGCTGTTTTTT. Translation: CASGSSTLRPYGELFF.

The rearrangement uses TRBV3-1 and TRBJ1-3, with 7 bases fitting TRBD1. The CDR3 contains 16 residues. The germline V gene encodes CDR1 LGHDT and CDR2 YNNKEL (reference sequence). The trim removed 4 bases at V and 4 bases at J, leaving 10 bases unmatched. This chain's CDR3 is CASSRGTDFSGNTIYF. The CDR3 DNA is TGTGCCAGCAGCCGCGGGACAGACTTTTCCGGAAACACCATATATTTT. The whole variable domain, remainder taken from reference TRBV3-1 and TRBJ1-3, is DTAVSQTPKYLVTQMGNDKSIKCEQNLGHDTMYWYKQDSKKFLKIMFSYNNKELIINETVPNRFSPKSPDKAHLNLHINSLELGDSAVYFCASSRGTDFSGNTIYFGEGSWLTVV.

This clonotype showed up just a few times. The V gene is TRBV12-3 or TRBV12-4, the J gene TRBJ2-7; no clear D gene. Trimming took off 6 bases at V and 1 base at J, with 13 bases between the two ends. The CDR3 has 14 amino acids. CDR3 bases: TGTGCCAGCAGCCGACGGACCGGTTCCTACGAGCAGTACTTC. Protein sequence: CASSRRTGSYEQYF.

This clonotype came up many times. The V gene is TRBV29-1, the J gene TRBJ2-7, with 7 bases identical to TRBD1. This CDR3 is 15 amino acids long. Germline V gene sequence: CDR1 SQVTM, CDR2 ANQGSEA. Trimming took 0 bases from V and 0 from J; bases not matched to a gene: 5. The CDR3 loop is CSVEDYRGGSYEQYF. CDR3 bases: TGCAGCGTTGAAGATTACAGGGGTGGCTCCTACGAGCAGTACTTC.

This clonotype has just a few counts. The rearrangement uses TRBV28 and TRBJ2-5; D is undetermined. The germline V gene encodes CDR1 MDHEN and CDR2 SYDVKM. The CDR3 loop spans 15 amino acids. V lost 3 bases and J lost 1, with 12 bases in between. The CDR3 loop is CASSFSGDPQETQYF. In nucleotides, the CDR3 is TGTGCCAGCAGTTTCTCTGGCGATCCCCAAGAGACCCAGTACTTC. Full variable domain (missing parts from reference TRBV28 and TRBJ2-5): DVKVTQSSRYLVKRTGEKVFLECVQDMDHENMFWYRQDPGLGLRLIYFSYDVKMKEKGDIPEGYSVSREKKERFSLILESASTNQTSMYLCASSFSGDPQETQYFGPGTRLLVL.

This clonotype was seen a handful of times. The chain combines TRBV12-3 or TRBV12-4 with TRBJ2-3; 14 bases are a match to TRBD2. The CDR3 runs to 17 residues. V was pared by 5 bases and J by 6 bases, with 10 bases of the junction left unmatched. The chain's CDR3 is CASSPPRLAGGSDTQYF. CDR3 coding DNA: TGTGCCAGCAGTCCCCCTAGACTAGCGGGAGGGTCGGATACGCAGTATTTT.

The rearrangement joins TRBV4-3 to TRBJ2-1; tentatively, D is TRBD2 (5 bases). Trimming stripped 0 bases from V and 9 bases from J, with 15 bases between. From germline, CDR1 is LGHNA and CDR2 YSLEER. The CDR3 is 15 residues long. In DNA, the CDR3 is TGCGCCAGCAGCCAAGAAAGGGATCTAGCTGCTGAGCAGTTCTTC. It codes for CASSQERDLAAEQFF.